This TCR beta chain is from a study of graft-versus-host responses after intestinal transplantation (dated by TCRdb to the early 2020s). Study-level background: The transplants that recipients got were multivisceral, liver-intestinal, or isolated intestinal. A peak of at least 4% donor T cells among recipient peripheral blood mononuclear cells was the definition used for donor T cell macrochimerism. Of the approximately 25 intestinal transplant recipients enrolled in the cohort, one of whom was a retransplant, a few patients without pretransplant specimens were excluded. Alloreactive clones were identified by sequencing pre-transplant mixed lymphocyte reaction products and comparing them with unstimulated pre-transplant donor and recipient T cells. After intestinal transplantation, graft-versus-host and host-versus-graft alloreactive T cell clones were followed in the graft, circulation and bone marrow using bulk TCR-beta CDR3 sequencing. Instead of going to the commercial service, samples from a few later patients were sequenced in-house on an Illumina MiSeq and processed with MiXCR. Every recipient was given anti-thymocyte globulin induction, followed by approximately 3 years of maintenance tacrolimus and steroids. The research as a whole found: GvH clones were detected in recipient bone marrow, and some of these GvH clones were observed earlier in ileal mucosa or blood, consistent with an intestinal mucosal origin. The relatively low number and heterogeneity of intestinal transplant patients limited the conclusions. Early after transplant, declines in HvG clones were associated with peak levels of circulating GvH clones. High GvH to HvG T cell clonal ratios were observed in the allografts of patients with donor T cell macrochimerism.

The label giving this sample's time point can be read as: cells obtained before transplantation from donor or recipient. In mixed lymphocyte reactions, around 200,000 CFSE-labeled pre-transplant responders were plated with around 200,000 irradiated violet-dye-labeled stimulators and cultured for five to seven days. Proliferating CD3+CD4+CFSE-low and CD3+CD8+CFSE-low responder cells were FACS-sorted on a BD Influx sorter after the mixed lymphocyte reaction. Library prep was done by the immunoSEQ multiplex PCR assay. For most patients, genomic DNA was isolated using the Qiagen DNeasy Blood and Tissue Kit and was shipped frozen to Adaptive Biotechnologies for TCR sequencing. High-throughput TCR-beta CDR3 sequencing of genomic DNA from most patients was performed by Adaptive Biotechnologies. In the authors' own workflow: TCR sequencing data were retrieved from Adaptive's ImmunoSEQ software for around 20 patients, whereas a few other patients were processed with MiXCR and VDJtools. CD4 versus CD8 sorting errors were corrected by removing sequences found in both subsets at a frequency ratio below 5:1. Because the origin of CDR3 nucleotide sequences shared between donor and recipient could not be assigned, those sequences were removed. At least 2-fold expansion over unstimulated cells and a minimum CFSE-low frequency of 0.002% (template counts) or 0.001% (read counts) were required for clones to be classified as alloreactive. A clone was considered mappable if detected in the sequenced pre-transplant spleen, lymph node, or MLR CFSE-low populations of the donor or recipient. Cumulative frequency of alloreactive clones was calculated as a percentage of all sequences weighted by copy number. TCRdb mirrors the immuneACCESS table, restricted to in-frame sequences. Some clones are absent from its copies; in checked studies, under half trace to an unresolved V gene, and the reason for the others is unknown. D and trimming were read from the DNA, whereas the V and J calls and clone size are those reported in that table. Within this sample are about 7,000 clones, with roughly 28% of them counted one time only. 4.5% to 6% of the sample is held by the ten biggest clonotypes.

Relative to its sample, this clone is medium-sized (0.01 to 0.1%). No much larger clone is present one base from it, and per-base qualities are unavailable. From the cysteine through the phenylalanine, the CDR3 covers 15 amino acids. The only DNA kept is the CDR3, 45 bases in frame from the first base. Relative to germline, V is missing 4 bases and J is missing 5 bases, with 9 bases of the junction outside any gene match. In the germline V gene, CDR1 corresponds to SGHAT and CDR2 to FQNNGV. The sample consisted of alloreactive CD8+ T cells from a mixed lymphocyte reaction culture, taken before transplantation. The intended sense of this specimen's cell subset or site label: CFSE-low proliferating T cells sorted from roughly six-day pre-transplant mixed lymphocyte reaction (GvH or HvG direction). This TCR came from a human patient who was an organ donor for intestinal transplantation. The chain employs TRBV11-2 and TRBJ2-7, with TRBD1 matching 9 junction bases. The CDR3 is CASSSTGTGSHEQYF. The nucleotide sequence reads TGTGCCAGCAGCTCGACCGGGACAGGGTCCCACGAGCAGTACTTC.